The clone carrying this T cell receptor (beta chain) was counted a single time. The record originates from a study of blood T cell repertoires in COVID-19. Germline V lookup: CDR1 LGHNA, CDR2 YNFKEQ. V lost 0 bases and J lost 1; bases outside the gene matches: 13. This CDR3 comprises 20 residues. Data came from immunoSEQ multiplex PCR; TCRdb stores just in-frame clones and leaves some out. Of around 200,000 clones listed, roughly 83% are singletons. Input material: PBMCs or T cells enriched from blood (not recorded which). The chain employs TRBV4-2 and TRBJ1-2; 11 bases agree with TRBD1. This TCR came from a woman aged 25 to 39 who had recovered from COVID-19. CDR3 nucleotides: TGTGCCAGCAGCCAAGATAGGGAGTTGGACAGGGGGCAGGTTAACTATGGCTACACCTTC. Residues: CASSQDRELDRGQVNYGYTF.